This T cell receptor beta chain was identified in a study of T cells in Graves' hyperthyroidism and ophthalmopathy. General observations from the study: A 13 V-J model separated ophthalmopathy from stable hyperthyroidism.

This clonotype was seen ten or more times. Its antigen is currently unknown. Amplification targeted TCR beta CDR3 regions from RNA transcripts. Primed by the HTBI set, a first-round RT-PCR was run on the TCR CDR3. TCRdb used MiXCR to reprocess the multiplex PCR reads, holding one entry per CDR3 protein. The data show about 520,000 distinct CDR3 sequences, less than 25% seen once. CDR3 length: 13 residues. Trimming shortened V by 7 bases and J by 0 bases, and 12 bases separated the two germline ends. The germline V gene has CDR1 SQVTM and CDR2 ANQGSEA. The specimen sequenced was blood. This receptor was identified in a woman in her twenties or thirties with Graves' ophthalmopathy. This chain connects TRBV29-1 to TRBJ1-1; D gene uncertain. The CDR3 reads CSAVDNMNTEAFF. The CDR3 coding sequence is TGCAGCGCCGTCGACAACATGAACACTGAAGCTTTCTTT.